Each of the 28 T cell receptor beta chains below was sequenced from the same sample in a study of blood T cell repertoires in COVID-19. Clones were read by immunoSEQ multiplex PCR, and TCRdb kept only the in-frame ones, dropping some. The sample has 200,000 or so clones; 87% are singletons. Sample: peripheral blood. These receptors came from a man aged 40-49 years with active or convalescent COVID-19.

J is TRBJ2-7 and V is TRBV7-9, with 10 bases that match TRBD1. Germline V lookup: CDR1 SEHNR, CDR2 FQNEAQ (reference sequence). This CDR3 region has 15 residues. Unmatched junction bases numbered 7, after V lost 2 bases and J lost 6 bases. The CDR3 DNA sequence: TGTGCCAGCAGCTTAATTACGGGACAGGGGCGCGAGCAGTACTTC. Its translation: CASSLITGQGREQYF.

V and J are TRBV4-1 and TRBJ1-6; 7 nucleotides agree with TRBD1. V lost 1 base and J lost 1; bases outside the gene matches: 10. The CDR3 length is 19 residues. Germline CDR1 reads MGHRA; CDR2 reads YSYEKL. CDR3 loop: CASSQARASGGSYNSPLHF. Here the CDR3 DNA reads TGCGCCAGCAGCCAAGCAAGGGCTTCAGGGGGGTCCTATAATTCACCCCTCCACTTT.

The gene calls are TRBV6-5 and TRBJ2-5; 10 bases agree with TRBD1. V dropped 9 bases and J dropped 5; count of bases not matched to a gene: 9. The CDR3 is 14 amino acids. CDR1 is MNHEY and CDR2 is SVGAGI in the germline V gene. The CDR3: CASSTGGKAETQYF. The DNA of the CDR3 is TGTGCCAGTTCGACAGGGGGCAAGGCGGAGACCCAGTACTTC.

V and J are TRBV25-1 and TRBJ2-7; 7 bases are a match to TRBD1. This CDR3 has 14 residues. Germline CDR1 is MGHDK and CDR2 is SYGVNS. V was pared by 5 bases and J by 3 bases, with 7 bases of the junction left unmatched. The CDR3 loop reads CASSKTGKVYEQYF. In DNA form, the CDR3 reads TGTGCCAGCAGTAAGACAGGGAAAGTCTACGAGCAGTACTTC.

The chain recombines TRBV30 with TRBJ1-5, with TRBD1 matching 11 bases. Germline loops: CDR1 GTSNPN, CDR2 SVGIG (reference sequence). The V and J ends lost 5 bases and 7 bases, in that order; junction bases with no gene match: 16. The CDR3 contains 17 residues. The CDR3 reads CAWGGQGAIRVPQPQHF. The CDR3 nucleotides read TGTGCCTGGGGTGGACAGGGGGCGATTCGAGTCCCCCAGCCCCAGCATTTT.

The chain recombines TRBV5-4 with TRBJ1-4; no clear D gene. The ends were cut back, 0 bases at V and 8 bases at J, with 11 bases in the middle. The CDR3 extends over 14 amino acids. CDR1 SGHNT and CDR2 YYREEE come from the germline V gene (reference sequence). The CDR3 coding sequence is TGTGCCAGCAGCTTGGCCGAGGTCGGGGAAAAACTGTTTTTT. It is translated as CASSLAEVGEKLFF.

V usage is TRBV6-5 and J usage is TRBJ1-5; maybe TRBD1 (6 bases). The ends were cut back, 0 bases at V and 4 bases at J, with 10 bases in the middle. This CDR3 spans 15 amino acids. From germline, CDR1 is MNHEY and CDR2 SVGAGI. Written as DNA, the CDR3 is TGTGCCAGCAGTTACTCCGGGACAAAAAATCAGCCCCAGCATTTT. Encoded protein: CASSYSGTKNQPQHF.

The chain employs TRBV28 and TRBJ1-1; a possible D gene is TRBD1 (6 bases). The CDR3 length is 12 residues. V dropped 7 bases and J dropped 4 bases, with 10 bases sitting between them. The germline gives CDR1 MDHEN, CDR2 SYDVKM. The CDR3 is CASTGEGTEAFF. The DNA of the CDR3 is TGTGCCAGCACAGGGGAAGGCACTGAAGCTTTCTTT.

The chain employs TRBV13 and TRBJ1-2; 7 bases match TRBD1. V shed 5 bases and J 1 base; nucleotides not matched to a gene: 10. CDR1 and CDR2 from the germline V gene are PRHDT and FYEKMQ (reference sequence). The CDR3 covers 16 residues. The CDR3 coding sequence is TGTGCCAGCAGCCGAAGAGGGACAGTGGGTAACTATGGCTACACCTTC. Amino acid sequence: CASSRRGTVGNYGYTF.

The gene calls are TRBV2 and TRBJ1-4; tentatively, D is TRBD1 (6 bases). This CDR3 is 14 amino acids long. Trimming left V 6 bases short and J 6 bases short, with 14 bases between. Looked up from germline, CDR1 is SNHLY and CDR2 is FYNNEI. The CDR3 bases are TGTGCCAGCAGCGCCCAGGGGATCGATGAAAAACTGTTTTTT. It codes for CASSAQGIDEKLFF.

This clone has ten or more counts. The chain joins TRBV7-2 to TRBJ2-2, with unresolved D. V was trimmed by 6 bases and J by 2 bases, leaving 10 bases between them. CDR3 length equals 14 residues. The germline V gene has CDR1 SGHTA and CDR2 FQGNSA. The CDR3 loop reads CASSPFVNTGELFF. CDR3 nucleotides: TGTGCCAGCAGTCCGTTCGTAAACACCGGGGAGCTGTTTTTT.

This clone has just one count. J is TRBJ2-3 and V is TRBV4-2; D not certain. Germline CDR1 LGHNA, CDR2 YNFKEQ. V lost 4 bases, J lost 5 bases, and 10 bases lay in between. The CDR3 is made up of 13 amino acids. In nucleotides, the CDR3 is TGTGCCAGCAGCCGCCTAATCGGAGATACGCAGTATTTT. Its protein is CASSRLIGDTQYF.

The V and J genes are TRBV2 and TRBJ2-1; 8 positions match TRBD1. CDR1 and CDR2 (germline): SNHLY, FYNNEI. CDR3 length: 16 residues. V shed 6 bases, J shed 9 bases, and the junction held 16 bases outside the gene matches. CDR3 amino acids: CASRTIRSDRAGEQFF. As DNA, the CDR3 is TGTGCCAGCAGGACCATCCGATCGGACAGGGCTGGTGAGCAGTTCTTC.

The chain carries TRBV5-1 and TRBJ1-1; 8 nucleotides agree with TRBD1. The length of the CDR3 is 17 residues. Germline trimming cut 3 bases from V and 0 bases from J; bases unmatched to any gene: 10. Germline V gene sequence: CDR1 SGHRS, CDR2 YFSETQ. DNA of the CDR3: TGCGCCAGCAGCTACCCGACAGGGGCGGGGGTGAACACTGAAGCTTTCTTT. Translated: CASSYPTGAGVNTEAFF.

This sequence joins TRBV29-1 and TRBJ1-2; TRBD1 matches 8 bases. CDR1 is SQVTM and CDR2 is ANQGSEA in the germline V gene. J lost 2 bases, V lost 4 bases, and 9 bases had no gene match. The CDR3 has 15 residues. In DNA form, the CDR3 reads TGCAGCGTTGGGTCAGGGGGCGTTGGGAACTATGGCTACACCTTC. This codes for CSVGSGGVGNYGYTF. Filled out from reference TRBV29-1 and TRBJ1-2, the complete variable domain reads SAVISQKPSRDICQRGTSLTIQCQVDSQVTMMFWYRQQPGQSLTLIATANQGSEATYESGFVIDKFPISRPNLTFSTLTVSNMSPEDSSIYLCSVGSGGVGNYGYTFGSGTRLTVV.

J is TRBJ1-1 and V is TRBV27; D is unclear. Trimming cost V 0 bases and J 3 bases, with 5 bases left between them. This CDR3 is 13 amino acids long. The V gene's germline CDR1 is MNHEY and CDR2 SMNVEV (reference sequence). The CDR3: CASSLSRYTEAFF. The CDR3 coding sequence is TGTGCCAGCAGTTTATCGCGGTACACTGAAGCTTTCTTT.

The chain couples TRBV11-2 to TRBJ2-7; D perhaps matches TRBD2 (7 bases). Germline CDR1 reads SGHAT; CDR2 reads FQNNGV. The CDR3 loop spans 15 amino acids. The V end was cut by 8 bases, the J end by 2 bases, with 19 bases between. The CDR3 sequence is CASLGGEGGPYEQYF. The CDR3, as DNA: TGTGCCAGCCTAGGCGGGGAGGGGGGGCCCTACGAGCAGTACTTC.

The chain uses TRBV27 and TRBJ1-4; no firm D call. Germline V gene sequence: CDR1 MNHEY, CDR2 SMNVEV (reference sequence). CDR3 size: 15 residues. V was shortened by 4 bases and J by 8 bases, with 17 bases between the two germline ends. Here the CDR3 DNA reads TGTGCCAGCAGTTCAAGGGATCTGCGAGGGGAAAAACTGTTTTTT. Translating gives CASSSRDLRGEKLFF.

This chain joins TRBV29-1 and TRBJ1-2; maybe TRBD1 (6 bases). This CDR3 contains 16 residues. CDR1 and CDR2 (germline): SQVTM, ANQGSEA. V was cut by 3 bases and J by 4 bases, with 21 bases left in between. The CDR3 sequence: CSVETEGGALGYGYTF. For the CDR3, the DNA is TGCAGCGTTGAGACGGAGGGGGGGGCGCTTGGCTATGGCTACACCTTC. Using reference TRBV29-1 and TRBJ1-2 for the parts outside the CDR3, the full variable domain is SAVISQKPSRDICQRGTSLTIQCQVDSQVTMMFWYRQQPGQSLTLIATANQGSEATYESGFVIDKFPISRPNLTFSTLTVSNMSPEDSSIYLCSVETEGGALGYGYTFGSGTRLTVV.

The chain carries TRBV30 and TRBJ1-6; 10 bases map to TRBD1. Germline trimming cut 4 bases from V and 9 bases from J; bases unmatched to any gene: 9. The CDR3 has 15 amino acids. Germline V gene data show CDR1 as GTSNPN and CDR2 as SVGIG (reference sequence). The CDR3 nucleotides are TGTGCCTGGAACCATCGGGACAGGGGTACTTCACCCCTCCACTTT. Translation: CAWNHRDRGTSPLHF.

The chain carries TRBV5-4 and TRBJ1-6; D gene unclear. The V end lost 1 base, the J end lost 3 bases, and 5 bases lay between the germline ends. The germline CDR1 and CDR2 sequences are SGHNT and YYREEE (reference sequence). The CDR3 has 14 residues. CDR3 sequence reads: CASSLLLYNSPLHF. The CDR3 DNA sequence: TGTGCCAGCAGCTTGCTTCTCTATAATTCACCCCTCCACTTT.

The gene calls are TRBV9 and TRBJ1-1, with a possible D match to TRBD1 (6 bases). Germline lookup yields CDR1 SGDLS and CDR2 YYNGEE. The V end lost 4 bases, the J end lost 3 bases, and 16 bases lay between the germline ends. The CDR3 has 15 residues. Here the CDR3 DNA reads TGTGCCAGCAGCCCTCAGACAGGACAGTACACTGAAGCTTTCTTT. This translates into CASSPQTGQYTEAFF.

V usage is TRBV9 and J usage is TRBJ1-3, with D uncertain. The CDR3 is made up of 13 amino acids. Germline loops: CDR1 SGDLS, CDR2 YYNGEE. V lost 0 bases, J lost 4 bases, and 5 bases lay in between. CDR3 sequence reads: CASSVDLGNTIYF. The CDR3 nucleotides are TGTGCCAGCAGCGTAGATCTGGGAAACACCATATATTTT.

This chain connects TRBV27 to TRBJ1-2; unclear D gene. Per germline, CDR1 MNHEY and CDR2 SMNVEV (reference sequence). V was clipped by 6 bases and J by 7 bases, with 18 bases between them. The CDR3 consists of 14 residues. CDR3: CASSTYNGVPGYTF. In DNA form, the CDR3 reads TGTGCCAGCAGCACATATAACGGGGTCCCTGGCTACACCTTC.

This clone was found once. The chain employs TRBV12-3 or TRBV12-4 and TRBJ2-1; a weak D match, TRBD1 (6 bases). The germline V and J ends were trimmed by 7 bases and 14 bases, with 15 bases remaining between them. There are 11 residues in the CDR3. The DNA of the CDR3 is TGTGCCAGCACCCGTATTCCAGGGGAGTTCTTC. Its protein product is CASTRIPGEFF.

This chain connects TRBV27 to TRBJ2-5; tentatively, D is TRBD2 (6 bases). CDR3 length equals 13 residues. Trimming removed 4 bases at V and 7 bases at J, with 13 bases between. Looked up from germline, CDR1 is MNHEY and CDR2 is SMNVEV (reference sequence). CDR3 DNA sequence: TGTGCCAGCAGTTCGAGCGGGTTCGGGACCCAGTACTTC. It specifies CASSSSGFGTQYF.

This clone appeared a few times. The V and J genes are TRBV4-1 and TRBJ1-1; 10 bases align to TRBD1. Germline trimming cut 5 bases from V and 7 bases from J; bases unmatched to any gene: 13. The CDR3 totals 16 residues. Per germline, CDR1 MGHRA and CDR2 YSYEKL. CDR3 protein: CASSDRKTGGNNEAFF. The CDR3 region has the DNA TGCGCCAGCAGCGATCGCAAGACAGGGGGCAATAATGAAGCTTTCTTT.

Here the CDR3 DNA reads TGTGCCTGGACAAATGGGGCATCCTACGAGCAGTACTTC. It yields the protein CAWTNGASYEQYF. The V and J genes are TRBV30 and TRBJ2-7, with D tentatively TRBD1 (5 bases). CDR1 GTSNPN and CDR2 SVGIG come from the germline V gene (reference sequence). The germline V and J ends were trimmed by 4 bases and 1 base, with 11 bases remaining between them. This CDR3 region has 13 residues.